Below, one TCR beta chain is given with its context. Its antigen remains unknown. The data stem from a study of cytomegalovirus exposure and HLA in healthy donors. General observations from the study: Most likely, a cluster of highly shared sequence variants arose as a sequencing artifact.

The germline CDR1 and CDR2 sequences are SGHAT and FQNNGV. The V end was cut by 1 base, the J end by 2 bases, with 11 bases between. The CDR3 is made up of 15 amino acids. PCR primers comprised 60 Vbeta and 13 Jbeta primers. Generated by immunoSEQ multiplex PCR, the TCRdb table keeps only in-frame clones and is missing some. The data hold more than 70,000 clones, with 65% to 70% observed a single time. This TCR was recovered from a man in his forties or fifties in good health and CMV-seropositive. The sequencing sample was made of PBMCs. The rearrangement uses TRBV11-2 and TRBJ1-2; D perhaps matches TRBD1 (6 bases). CDR3 sequence (DNA): TGTGCCAGCAGCTTAGGAGCCGACAGGAACTATGGCTACACCTTC. It translates to CASSLGADRNYGYTF.